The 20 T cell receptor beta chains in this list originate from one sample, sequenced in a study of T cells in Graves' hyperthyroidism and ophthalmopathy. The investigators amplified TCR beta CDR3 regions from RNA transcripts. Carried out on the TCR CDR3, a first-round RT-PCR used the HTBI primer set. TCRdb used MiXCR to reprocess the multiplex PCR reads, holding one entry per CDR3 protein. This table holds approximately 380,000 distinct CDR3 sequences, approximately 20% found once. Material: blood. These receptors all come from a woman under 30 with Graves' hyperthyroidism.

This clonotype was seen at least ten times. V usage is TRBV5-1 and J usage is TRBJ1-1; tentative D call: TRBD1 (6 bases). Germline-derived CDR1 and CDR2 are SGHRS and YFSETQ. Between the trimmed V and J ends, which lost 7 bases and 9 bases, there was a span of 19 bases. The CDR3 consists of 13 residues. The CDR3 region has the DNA TGCGCCAGCGGCATAGCCGGGGGCGGGAAAGCTTTCTTT. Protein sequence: CASGIAGGGKAFF.

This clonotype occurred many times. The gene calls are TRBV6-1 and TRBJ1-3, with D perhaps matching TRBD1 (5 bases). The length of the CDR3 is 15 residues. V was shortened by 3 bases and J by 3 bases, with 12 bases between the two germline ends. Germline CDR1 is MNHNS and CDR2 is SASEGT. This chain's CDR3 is CASSEPGQLGNTIYF. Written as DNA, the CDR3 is TGTGCCAGCAGTGAGCCGGGGCAGCTTGGAAACACCATATATTTT.

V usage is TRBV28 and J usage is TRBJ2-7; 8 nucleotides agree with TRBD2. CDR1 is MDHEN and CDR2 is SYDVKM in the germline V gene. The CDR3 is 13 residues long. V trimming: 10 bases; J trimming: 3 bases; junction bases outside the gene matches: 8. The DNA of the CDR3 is TGTGCCACCCGCGGGAGGAGGGACTACGAGCAGTACTTC. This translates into CATRGRRDYEQYF.

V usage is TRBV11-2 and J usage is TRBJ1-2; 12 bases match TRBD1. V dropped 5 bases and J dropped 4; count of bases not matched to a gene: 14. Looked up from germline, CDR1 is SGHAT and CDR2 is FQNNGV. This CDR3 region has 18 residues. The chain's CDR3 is CASSQRSPGQGATYGYTF. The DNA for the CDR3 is TGTGCCAGCAGCCAGAGGAGCCCGGGACAGGGGGCGACCTATGGCTACACCTTC.

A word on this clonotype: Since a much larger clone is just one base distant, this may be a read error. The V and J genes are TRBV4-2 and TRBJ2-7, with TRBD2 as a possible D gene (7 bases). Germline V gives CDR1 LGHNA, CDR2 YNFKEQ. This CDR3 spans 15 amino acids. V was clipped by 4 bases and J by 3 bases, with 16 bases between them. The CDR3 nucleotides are TGTGCCAGCAGCCCAGGGGCTAGCGGATTCTACGAGCAGTACTTC. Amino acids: CASSPGASGFYEQYF.

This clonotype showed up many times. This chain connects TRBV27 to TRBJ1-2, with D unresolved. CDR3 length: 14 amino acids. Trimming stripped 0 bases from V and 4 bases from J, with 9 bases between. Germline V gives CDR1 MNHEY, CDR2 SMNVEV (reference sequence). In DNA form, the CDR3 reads TGTGCCAGCAGTTTATCGCCGGGCAGCTATGGCTACACCTTC. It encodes CASSLSPGSYGYTF.

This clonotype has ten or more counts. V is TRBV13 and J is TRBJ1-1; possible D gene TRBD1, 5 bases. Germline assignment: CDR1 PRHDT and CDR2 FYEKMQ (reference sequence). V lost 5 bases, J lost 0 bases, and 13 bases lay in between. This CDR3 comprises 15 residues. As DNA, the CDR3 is TGTGCCAGCAGCCTCACCGGGACGATGAACACTGAAGCTTTCTTT. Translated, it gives CASSLTGTMNTEAFF. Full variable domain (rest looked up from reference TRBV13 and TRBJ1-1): AAGVIQSPRHLIKEKRETATLKCYPIPRHDTVYWYQQGPGQDPQFLISFYEKMQSDKGSIPDRFSAQQFSDYHSELNMSSLELGDSALYFCASSLTGTMNTEAFFGQGTRLTVV.

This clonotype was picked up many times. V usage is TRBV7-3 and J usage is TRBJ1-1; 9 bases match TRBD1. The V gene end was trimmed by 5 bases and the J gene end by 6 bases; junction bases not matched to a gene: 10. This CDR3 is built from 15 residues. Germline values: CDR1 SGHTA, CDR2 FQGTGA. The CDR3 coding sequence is TGTGCCAGCAGCCTATCGACAGGGGGGATGGCTGAAGCTTTCTTT. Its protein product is CASSLSTGGMAEAFF.

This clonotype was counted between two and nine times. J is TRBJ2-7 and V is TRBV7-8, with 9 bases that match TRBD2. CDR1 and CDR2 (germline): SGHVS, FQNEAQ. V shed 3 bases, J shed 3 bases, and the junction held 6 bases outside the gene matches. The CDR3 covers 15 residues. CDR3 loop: CASSFRTSEDYEQYF. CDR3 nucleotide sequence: TGTGCCAGCAGCTTCCGGACTAGCGAGGACTACGAGCAGTACTTC. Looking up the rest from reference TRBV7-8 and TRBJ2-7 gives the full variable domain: GAGVSQSPRYKVAKRGQDVALRCDPISGHVSLFWYQQALGQGPEFLTYFQNEAQLDKSGLPSDRFFAERPEGSVSTLKIQRTQQEDSAVYLCASSFRTSEDYEQYFGPGTRLTVT.

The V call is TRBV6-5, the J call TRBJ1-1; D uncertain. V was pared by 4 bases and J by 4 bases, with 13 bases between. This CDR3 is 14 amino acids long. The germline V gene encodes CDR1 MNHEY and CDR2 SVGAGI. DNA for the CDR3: TGTGCCAGCAGTTTCGAAGGCTTTAGCACTGAAGCTTTCTTT. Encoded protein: CASSFEGFSTEAFF.

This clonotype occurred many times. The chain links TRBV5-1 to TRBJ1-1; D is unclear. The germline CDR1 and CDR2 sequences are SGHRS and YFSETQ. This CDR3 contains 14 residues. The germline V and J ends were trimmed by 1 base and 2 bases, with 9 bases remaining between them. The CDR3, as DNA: TGCGCCAGCAGCTTGTCTGTGGGCAACACTGAAGCTTTCTTT. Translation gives CASSLSVGNTEAFF.

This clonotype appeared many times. CDR3 sequence reads: CSARPPNQPQHF. The CDR3 coding sequence is TGCAGTGCTAGGCCGCCTAATCAGCCCCAGCATTTT. The chain joins TRBV20-1 to TRBJ1-5; no clear D gene. V was cut by 3 bases and J by 4 bases, with 7 bases left in between. CDR1 DFQATT and CDR2 SNEGSKA come from the germline V gene (reference sequence). CDR3 length equals 12 residues.

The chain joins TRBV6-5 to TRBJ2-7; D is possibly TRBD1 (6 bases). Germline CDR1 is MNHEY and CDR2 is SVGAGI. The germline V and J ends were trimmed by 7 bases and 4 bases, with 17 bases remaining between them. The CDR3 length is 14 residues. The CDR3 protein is CASILRDTYYEQYF. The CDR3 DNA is TGTGCCAGCATTCTCCGGGACACATATTACGAGCAGTACTTC.

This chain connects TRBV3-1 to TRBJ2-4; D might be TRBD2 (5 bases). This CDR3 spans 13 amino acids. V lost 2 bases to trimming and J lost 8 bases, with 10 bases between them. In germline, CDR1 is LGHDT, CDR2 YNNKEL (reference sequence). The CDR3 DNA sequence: TGTGCCAGCAGCCAAACGGGAAGGGACATTCAGTACTTC. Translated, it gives CASSQTGRDIQYF.

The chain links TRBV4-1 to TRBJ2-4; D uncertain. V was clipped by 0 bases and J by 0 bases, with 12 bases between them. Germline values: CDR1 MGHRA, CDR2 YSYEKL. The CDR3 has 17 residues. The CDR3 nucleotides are TGCGCCAGCAGCCAAGAACCTCTACTAAGAGCCAAAAACATTCAGTACTTC. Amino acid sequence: CASSQEPLLRAKNIQYF.

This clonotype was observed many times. CDR3 sequence reads: CASQGQGISGNQPQHF. The DNA for the CDR3 is TGTGCCAGTCAAGGACAGGGAATCTCCGGCAATCAGCCCCAGCATTTT. The chain couples TRBV18 to TRBJ1-5; 8 bases match TRBD1. The CDR3 extends over 16 amino acids. CDR1 is KGHSH, CDR2 LQKENI, per germline. After removal of 9 bases from V and 2 bases from J, the junction contained 12 bases not matched to a gene.

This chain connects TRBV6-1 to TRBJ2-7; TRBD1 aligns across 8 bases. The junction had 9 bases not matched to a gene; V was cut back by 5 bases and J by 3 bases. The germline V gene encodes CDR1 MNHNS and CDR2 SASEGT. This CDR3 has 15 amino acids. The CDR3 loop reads CASSLRWTGNYEQYF. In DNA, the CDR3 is TGTGCCAGCAGTCTTCGATGGACAGGGAACTACGAGCAGTACTTC.

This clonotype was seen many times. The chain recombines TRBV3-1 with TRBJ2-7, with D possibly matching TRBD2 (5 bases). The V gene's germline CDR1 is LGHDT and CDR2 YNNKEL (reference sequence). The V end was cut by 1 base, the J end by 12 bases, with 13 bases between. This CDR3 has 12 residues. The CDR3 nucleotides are TGTGCCAGCAGCCAAGCTCGGGGAAGGGCGTACTTC. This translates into CASSQARGRAYF.

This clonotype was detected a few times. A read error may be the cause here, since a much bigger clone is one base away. The CDR3 DNA sequence: TGTGCCAGCAGCTATAGTCAGTGGGCCCTATGGAACACTGAAGCTTTCTTT. It encodes CASSYSQWALWNTEAFF. The chain combines TRBV13 with TRBJ1-1; no clear D gene. From germline, CDR1 is PRHDT and CDR2 FYEKMQ (reference sequence). Deletions cut 4 bases from V and 1 base from J, with 19 bases between. The CDR3 has 17 amino acids. The full variable domain, completed using reference TRBV13 and TRBJ1-1, is AAGVIQSPRHLIKEKRETATLKCYPIPRHDTVYWYQQGPGQDPQFLISFYEKMQSDKGSIPDRFSAQQFSDYHSELNMSSLELGDSALYFCASSYSQWALWNTEAFFGQGTRLTVV.

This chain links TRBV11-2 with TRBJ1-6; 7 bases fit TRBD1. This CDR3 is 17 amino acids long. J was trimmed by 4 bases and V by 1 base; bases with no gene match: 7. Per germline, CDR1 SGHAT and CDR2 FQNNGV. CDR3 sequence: CASSLVGRDRYNSPLHF. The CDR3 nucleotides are TGTGCCAGCAGCTTAGTGGGCCGGGACAGATATAATTCACCCCTCCACTTT.